The 3 T cell receptor beta chains below were found in one sample sequenced in a study of T cell changes during pregnancy in multiple sclerosis. Libraries were prepared by immunoSEQ multiplex PCR; TCRdb keeps only in-frame clonotypes and omits some of them. The sample includes about 92,000 clones, almost 95% of them seen just once. The sample in question was peripheral blood, obtained in the third trimester of pregnancy. These receptors came from a female donor with multiple sclerosis, enrolled in a pregnancy study.

This clone was picked up a small number of times. Other DNA sequences in the sample encode the same CDR3. V is TRBV28 and J is TRBJ1-1; no clear D. V was shortened by 2 bases and J by 0 bases, with 4 bases between the two germline ends. The CDR3 has 13 amino acids. In germline, CDR1 is MDHEN, CDR2 SYDVKM. Here the CDR3 reads CASSLPVNTEAFF. The CDR3 DNA is TGTGCCAGCAGTTTACCGGTGAACACTGAAGCTTTCTTT.

CDR3: CAWSSSGGYEQYF. CDR3 nucleotides: TGTGCCTGGAGTTCCAGCGGCGGCTACGAGCAGTACTTC. The J gene is TRBJ2-7, the V gene TRBV30; the D gene is possibly TRBD2 (5 bases). Germline V lookup: CDR1 GTSNPN, CDR2 SVGIG (reference sequence). The CDR3 is made up of 13 amino acids. V lost 2 bases, J lost 3 bases, and 11 bases lay in between.

The rearrangement joins TRBV2 to TRBJ2-7; TRBD2 aligns across 7 bases. Unmatched junction bases numbered 8, after V lost 5 bases and J lost 4 bases. The V gene's germline CDR1 is SNHLY and CDR2 FYNNEI. The CDR3 is 14 amino acids. Written as DNA, the CDR3 is TGTGCCAGCAGTCCAAGACTAGCCCTTTACGAGCAGTACTTC. As protein: CASSPRLALYEQYF.